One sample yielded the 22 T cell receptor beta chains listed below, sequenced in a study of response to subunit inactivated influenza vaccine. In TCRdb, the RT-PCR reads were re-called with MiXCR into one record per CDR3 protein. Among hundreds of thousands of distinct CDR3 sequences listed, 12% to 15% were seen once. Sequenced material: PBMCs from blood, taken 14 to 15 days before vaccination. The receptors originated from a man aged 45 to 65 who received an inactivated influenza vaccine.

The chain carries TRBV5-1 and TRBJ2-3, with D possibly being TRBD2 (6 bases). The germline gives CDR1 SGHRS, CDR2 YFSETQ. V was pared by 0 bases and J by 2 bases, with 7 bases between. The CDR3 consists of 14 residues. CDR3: CASSLGEVTDTQYF. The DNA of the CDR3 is TGCGCCAGCAGCTTGGGGGAGGTCACAGATACGCAGTATTTT. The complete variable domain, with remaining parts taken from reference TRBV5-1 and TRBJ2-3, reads KAGVTQTPRYLIKTRGQQVTLSCSPISGHRSVSWYQQTPGQGLQFLFEYFSETQRNKGNFPGRFSGRQFSNSRSEMNVSTLELGDSALYLCASSLGEVTDTQYFGPGTRLTVL.

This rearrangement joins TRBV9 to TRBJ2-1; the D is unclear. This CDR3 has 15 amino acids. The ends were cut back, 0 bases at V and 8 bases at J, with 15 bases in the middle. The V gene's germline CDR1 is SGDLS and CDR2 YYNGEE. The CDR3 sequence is CASSVEPTTRHEQFF. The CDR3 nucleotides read TGTGCCAGCAGCGTAGAACCTACCACCCGGCATGAGCAGTTCTTC.

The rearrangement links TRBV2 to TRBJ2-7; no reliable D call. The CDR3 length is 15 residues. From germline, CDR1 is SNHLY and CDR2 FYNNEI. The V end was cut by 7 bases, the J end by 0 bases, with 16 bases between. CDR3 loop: CASNRYAILSYEQYF. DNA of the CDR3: TGTGCCAGCAATAGATACGCCATCCTCTCCTACGAGCAGTACTTC.

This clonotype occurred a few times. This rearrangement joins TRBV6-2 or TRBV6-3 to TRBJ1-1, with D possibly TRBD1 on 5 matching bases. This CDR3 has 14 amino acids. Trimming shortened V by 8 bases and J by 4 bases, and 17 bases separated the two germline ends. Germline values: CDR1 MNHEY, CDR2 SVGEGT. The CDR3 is CASDVRDFSTEAFF. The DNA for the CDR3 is TGTGCCAGCGACGTCCGGGACTTTTCCACTGAAGCTTTCTTT.

CDR3 DNA sequence: TGTGCCAGCAGCCAAGGGGTGTTCTACGAGCAGTACTTC. This gives the protein CASSQGVFYEQYF. The V call is TRBV14, the J call TRBJ2-7; D ambiguous. Deletions cut 1 base from V and 3 bases from J, with 7 bases between. The CDR3 sequence is 13 residues long. The V gene's germline CDR1 is SGHDN and CDR2 FVKESK.

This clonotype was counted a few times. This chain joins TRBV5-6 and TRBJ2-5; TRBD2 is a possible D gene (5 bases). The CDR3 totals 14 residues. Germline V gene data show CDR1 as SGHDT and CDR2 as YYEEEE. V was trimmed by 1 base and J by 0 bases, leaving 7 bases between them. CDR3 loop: CASSLRGHQETQYF. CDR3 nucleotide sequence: TGTGCCAGCAGCTTGCGGGGTCACCAAGAGACCCAGTACTTC.

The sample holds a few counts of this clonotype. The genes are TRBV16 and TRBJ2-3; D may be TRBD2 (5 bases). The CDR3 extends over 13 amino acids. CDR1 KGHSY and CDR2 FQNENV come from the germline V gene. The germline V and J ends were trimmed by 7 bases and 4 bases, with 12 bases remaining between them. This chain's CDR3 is CASKKSSADTQYF. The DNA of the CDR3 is TGTGCCAGCAAAAAAAGTAGCGCAGATACGCAGTATTTT.

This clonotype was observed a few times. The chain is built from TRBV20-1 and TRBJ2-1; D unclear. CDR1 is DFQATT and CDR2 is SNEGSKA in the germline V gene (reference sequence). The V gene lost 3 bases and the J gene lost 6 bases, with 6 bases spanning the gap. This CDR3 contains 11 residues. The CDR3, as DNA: TGCAGTGCTAGCTCTGTCAATGAGCAGTTCTTC. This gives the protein CSASSVNEQFF.

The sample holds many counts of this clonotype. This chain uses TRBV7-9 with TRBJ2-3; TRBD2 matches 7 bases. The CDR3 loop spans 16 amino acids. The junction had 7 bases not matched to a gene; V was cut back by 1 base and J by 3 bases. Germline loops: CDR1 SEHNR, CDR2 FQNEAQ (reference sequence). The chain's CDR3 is CASSLVGGRDTDTQYF. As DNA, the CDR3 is TGTGCCAGCAGCTTAGTTGGCGGGAGAGATACAGATACGCAGTATTTT.

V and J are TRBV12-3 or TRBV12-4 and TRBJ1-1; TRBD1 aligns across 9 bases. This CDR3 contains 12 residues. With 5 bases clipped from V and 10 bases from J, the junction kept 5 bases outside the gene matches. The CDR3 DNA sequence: TGTGCCAGCAGTCGACAGGGGGACGGAGCTTTCTTT. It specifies CASSRQGDGAFF.

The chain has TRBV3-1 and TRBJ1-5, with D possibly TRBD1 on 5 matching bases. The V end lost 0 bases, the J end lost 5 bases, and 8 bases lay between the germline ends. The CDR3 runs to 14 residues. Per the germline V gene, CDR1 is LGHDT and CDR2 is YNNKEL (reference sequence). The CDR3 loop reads CASSQERGDQPQHF. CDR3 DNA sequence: TGTGCCAGCAGCCAAGAAAGGGGTGATCAGCCCCAGCATTTT. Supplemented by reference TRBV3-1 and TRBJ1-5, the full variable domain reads DTAVSQTPKYLVTQMGNDKSIKCEQNLGHDTMYWYKQDSKKFLKIMFSYNNKELIINETVPNRFSPKSPDKAHLNLHINSLELGDSAVYFCASSQERGDQPQHFGDGTRLSIL.

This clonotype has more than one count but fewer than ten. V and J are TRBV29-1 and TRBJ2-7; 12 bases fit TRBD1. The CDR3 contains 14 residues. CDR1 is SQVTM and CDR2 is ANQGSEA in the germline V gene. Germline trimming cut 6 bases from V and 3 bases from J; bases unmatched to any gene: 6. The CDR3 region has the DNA TGCAGCGTCGGGGGGACAGGGGGCAGCTACGAGCAGTACTTC. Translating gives CSVGGTGGSYEQYF.

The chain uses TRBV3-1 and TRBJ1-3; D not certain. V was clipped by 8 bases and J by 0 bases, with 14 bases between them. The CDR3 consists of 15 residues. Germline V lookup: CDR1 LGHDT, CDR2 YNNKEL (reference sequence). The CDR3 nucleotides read TGTGCCAGCTCCCCTCCTACGCTCTCTGGAAACACCATATATTTT. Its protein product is CASSPPTLSGNTIYF.

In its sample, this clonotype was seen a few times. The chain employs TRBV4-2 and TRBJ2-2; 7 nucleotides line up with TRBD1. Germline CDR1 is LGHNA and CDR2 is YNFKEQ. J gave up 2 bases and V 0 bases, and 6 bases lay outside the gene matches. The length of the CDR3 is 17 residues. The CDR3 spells CASSQEGGPSNTGELFF. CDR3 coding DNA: TGTGCCAGCAGCCAAGAAGGGGGCCCAAGCAACACCGGGGAGCTGTTTTTT.

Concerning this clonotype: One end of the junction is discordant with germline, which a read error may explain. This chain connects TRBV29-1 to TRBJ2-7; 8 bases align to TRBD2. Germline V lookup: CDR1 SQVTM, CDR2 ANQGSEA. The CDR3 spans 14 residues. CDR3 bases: TGCAGCGTCGAAGTTAGCGGGACGGCTAACGAGCAGTACTTC. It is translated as CSVEVSGTANEQYF.

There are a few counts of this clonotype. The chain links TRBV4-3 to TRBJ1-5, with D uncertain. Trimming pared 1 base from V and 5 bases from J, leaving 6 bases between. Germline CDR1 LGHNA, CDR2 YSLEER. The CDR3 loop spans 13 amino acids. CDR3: CASSQAYDQPQHF. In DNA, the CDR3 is TGCGCCAGCAGCCAAGCTTATGATCAGCCCCAGCATTTT.

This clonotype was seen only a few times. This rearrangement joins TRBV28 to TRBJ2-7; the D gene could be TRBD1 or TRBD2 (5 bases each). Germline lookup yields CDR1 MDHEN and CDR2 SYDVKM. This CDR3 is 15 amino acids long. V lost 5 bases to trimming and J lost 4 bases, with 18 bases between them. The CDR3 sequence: CASSTRGDPRYEQYF. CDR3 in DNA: TGTGCCAGCAGTACTAGGGGAGATCCTCGGTACGAGCAGTACTTC.

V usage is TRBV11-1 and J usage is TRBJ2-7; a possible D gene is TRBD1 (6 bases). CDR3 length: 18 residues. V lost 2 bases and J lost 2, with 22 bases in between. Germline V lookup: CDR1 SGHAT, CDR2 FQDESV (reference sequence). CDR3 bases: TGTGCCAGCAGCTTATTACGAACGGTGCGACAGGCGACCTACGAGCAGTACTTC. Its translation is CASSLLRTVRQATYEQYF.

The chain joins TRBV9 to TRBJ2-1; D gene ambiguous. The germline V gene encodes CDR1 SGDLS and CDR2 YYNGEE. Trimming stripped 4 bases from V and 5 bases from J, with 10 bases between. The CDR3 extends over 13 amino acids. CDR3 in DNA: TGTGCCAGCAGCACTGGACCGAACAATGAGCAGTTCTTC. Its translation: CASSTGPNNEQFF.

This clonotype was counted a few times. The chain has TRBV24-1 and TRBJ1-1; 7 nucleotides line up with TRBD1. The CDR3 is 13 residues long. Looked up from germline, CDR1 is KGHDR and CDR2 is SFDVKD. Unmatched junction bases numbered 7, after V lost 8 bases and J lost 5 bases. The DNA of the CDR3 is TGTGCCACCACGAACCACAGGGGAACTGAAGCTTTCTTT. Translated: CATTNHRGTEAFF.

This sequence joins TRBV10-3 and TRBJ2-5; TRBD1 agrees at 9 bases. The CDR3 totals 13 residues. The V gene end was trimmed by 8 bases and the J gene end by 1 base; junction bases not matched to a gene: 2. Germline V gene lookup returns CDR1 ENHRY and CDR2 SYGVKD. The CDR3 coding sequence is TGTGCCATCGGGGACAGGGTCCAAGAGACCCAGTACTTC. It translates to CAIGDRVQETQYF.

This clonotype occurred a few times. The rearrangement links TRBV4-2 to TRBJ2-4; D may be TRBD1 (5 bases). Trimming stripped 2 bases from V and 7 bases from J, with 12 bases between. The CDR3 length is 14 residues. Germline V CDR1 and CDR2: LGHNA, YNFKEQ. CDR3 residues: CASSQHPAGNIQYF. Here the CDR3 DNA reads TGTGCCAGCAGCCAACACCCCGCAGGGAACATTCAGTACTTC.